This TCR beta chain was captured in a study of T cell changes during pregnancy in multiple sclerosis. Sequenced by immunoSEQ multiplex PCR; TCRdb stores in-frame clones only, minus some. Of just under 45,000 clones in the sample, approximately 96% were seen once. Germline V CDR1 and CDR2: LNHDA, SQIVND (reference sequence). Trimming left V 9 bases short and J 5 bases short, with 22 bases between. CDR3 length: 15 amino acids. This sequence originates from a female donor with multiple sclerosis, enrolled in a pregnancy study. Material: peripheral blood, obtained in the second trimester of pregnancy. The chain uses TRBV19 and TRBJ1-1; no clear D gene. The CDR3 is CASQFRGKSGTEAFF. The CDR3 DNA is TGTGCCAGCCAGTTCCGTGGGAAATCGGGAACTGAAGCTTTCTTT.